This T cell receptor beta chain derives from a study of blood T cell repertoires in COVID-19. The assay was immunoSEQ multiplex PCR, and TCRdb's table has in-frame clones only and misses some. This sample has approximately 54,000 clones, with roughly nine tenths found just once. Unmatched junction bases numbered 6, after V lost 3 bases and J lost 8 bases. Germline loops: CDR1 SGHNT, CDR2 YENEEA. The CDR3 is 14 residues long. The chain uses TRBV11-3 and TRBJ1-2; 10 positions match TRBD1. The sequenced sample was peripheral blood. This TCR was recovered from a middle-aged woman with active COVID-19. The CDR3 bases are TGTGCCAGCAGCTTCCCCGGACAGGGGGAAGGCTACACCTTC. The encoded protein is CASSFPGQGEGYTF. Full variable domain (missing parts from reference TRBV11-3 and TRBJ1-2): EAGVVQSPRYKIIEKKQPVAFWCNPISGHNTLYWYLQNLGQGPELLIRYENEEAVDDSQLPKDRFSAERLKGVDSTLKIQPAELGDSAVYLCASSFPGQGEGYTFGSGTRLTVV.